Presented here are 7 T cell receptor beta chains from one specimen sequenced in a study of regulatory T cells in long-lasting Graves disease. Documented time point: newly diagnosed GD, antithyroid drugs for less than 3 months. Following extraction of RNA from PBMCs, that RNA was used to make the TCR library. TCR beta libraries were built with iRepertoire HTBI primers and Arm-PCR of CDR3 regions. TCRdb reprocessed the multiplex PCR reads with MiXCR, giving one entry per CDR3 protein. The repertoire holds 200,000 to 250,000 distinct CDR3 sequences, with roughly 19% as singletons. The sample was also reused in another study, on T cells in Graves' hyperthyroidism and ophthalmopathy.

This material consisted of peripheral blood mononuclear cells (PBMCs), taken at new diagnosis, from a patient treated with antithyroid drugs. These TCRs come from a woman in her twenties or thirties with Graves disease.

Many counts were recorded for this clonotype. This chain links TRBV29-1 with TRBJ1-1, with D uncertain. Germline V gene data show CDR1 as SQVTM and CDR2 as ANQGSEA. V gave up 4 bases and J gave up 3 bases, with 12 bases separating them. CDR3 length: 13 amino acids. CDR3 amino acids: CSVANALDTEAFF. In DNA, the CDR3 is TGCAGCGTTGCCAATGCCCTTGACACTGAAGCTTTCTTT.

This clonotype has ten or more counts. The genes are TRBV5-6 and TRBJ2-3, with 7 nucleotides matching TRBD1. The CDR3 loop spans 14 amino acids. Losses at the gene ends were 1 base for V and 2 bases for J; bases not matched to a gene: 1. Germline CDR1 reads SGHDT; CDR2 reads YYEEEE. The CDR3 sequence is CASSLRGPTDTQYF. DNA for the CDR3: TGTGCCAGCAGCTTGAGGGGGCCCACAGATACGCAGTATTTT.

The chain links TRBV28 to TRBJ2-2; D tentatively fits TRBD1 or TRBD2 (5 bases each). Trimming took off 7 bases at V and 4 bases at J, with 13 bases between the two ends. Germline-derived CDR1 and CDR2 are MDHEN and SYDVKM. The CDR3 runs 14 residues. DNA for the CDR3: TGTGCCAGCACCCGGGGCGGTCTCACCGGGGAGCTGTTTTTT. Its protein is CASTRGGLTGELFF.

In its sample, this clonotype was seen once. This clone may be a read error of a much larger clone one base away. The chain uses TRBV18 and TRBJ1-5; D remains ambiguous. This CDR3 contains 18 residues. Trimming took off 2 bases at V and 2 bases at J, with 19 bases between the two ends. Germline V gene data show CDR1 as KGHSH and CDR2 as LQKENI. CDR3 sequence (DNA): TGTGCCAGCTCACCAACCGAGACCGGTGGCCTCTGCAATCAGCCCCAGCATTTT. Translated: CASSPTETGGLCNQPQHF.

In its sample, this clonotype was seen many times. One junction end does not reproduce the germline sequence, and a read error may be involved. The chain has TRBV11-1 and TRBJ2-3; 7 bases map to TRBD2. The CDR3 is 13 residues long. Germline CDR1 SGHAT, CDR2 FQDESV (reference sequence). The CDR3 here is CASSFLAADTQYF. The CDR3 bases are TGCGCCAGCAGCTTTCTAGCGGCAGATACGCAGTATTTT. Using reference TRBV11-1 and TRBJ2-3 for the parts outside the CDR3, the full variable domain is EAEVAQSPRYKITEKSQAVAFWCDPISGHATLYWYRQILGQGPELLVQFQDESVVDDSQLPKDRFSAERLKGVDSTLKIQPAELGDSAMYLCASSFLAADTQYFGPGTRLTVL.

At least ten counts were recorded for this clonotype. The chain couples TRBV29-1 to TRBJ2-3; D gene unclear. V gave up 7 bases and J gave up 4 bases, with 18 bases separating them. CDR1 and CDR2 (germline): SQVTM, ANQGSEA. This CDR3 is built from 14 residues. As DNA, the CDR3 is TGCAGCGGGTGGGGTGGCGGATGGGCAGATACGCAGTATTTT. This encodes CSGWGGGWADTQYF.

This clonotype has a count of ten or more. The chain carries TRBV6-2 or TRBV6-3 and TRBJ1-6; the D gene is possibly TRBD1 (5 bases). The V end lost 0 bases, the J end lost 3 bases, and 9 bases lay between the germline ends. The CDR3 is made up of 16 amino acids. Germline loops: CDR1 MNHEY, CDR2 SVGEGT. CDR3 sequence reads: CASSYSKTGYNSPLHF. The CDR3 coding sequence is TGTGCCAGCAGTTACTCGAAAACAGGCTATAATTCACCCCTCCACTTT.